The T cell receptor beta chain described here comes from a study of blood T cell repertoires in COVID-19. Assignment of participants to cohorts was predicated upon participant-reported clinical history. How the authors handled the data: Estimates of nucleated cell counts were drawn from the amplification of reference gene primers. Profiling relied on immunoSEQ multiplex PCR, and the TCRdb table lists in-frame clones only, not all of them. V and J calls and clone size are those listed in that table; D and trimming were worked out from the DNA. The sample lists about 270,000 clones; 86% were seen once. V lost 1 base to trimming and J lost 4 bases, with 15 bases between them. This CDR3 region has 15 residues. CDR1 and CDR2 from the germline V gene are SGHDT and YYEEEE.

Sequencing was performed on PBMCs or T cells enriched from blood (not recorded which). This rearrangement joins TRBV5-6 to TRBJ2-7; weak D call: TRBD1 (6 bases). This TCR was recovered from a man between 18 and 29 years old who had recovered from COVID-19. CDR3 region: CASSLSPQGQYEQYF. The CDR3 nucleotides read TGTGCCAGCAGCTTGAGTCCGCAGGGGCAGTACGAGCAGTACTTC.